The next 2 T cell receptor beta chains were all read from a single sample in a study of blood T cell repertoires in COVID-19. The method was immunoSEQ multiplex PCR; TCRdb's version includes in-frame clones alone and lacks a portion of them. The sample yields around 270,000 clones, 75% to 90% seen once. The sequencing input was peripheral blood. All receptors derive from a man aged 40-55 years with acute or convalescent COVID-19.

J is TRBJ1-2 and V is TRBV6-5; D is unresolved. The CDR3 spans 13 residues. Between the trimmed V and J ends, which lost 5 bases and 8 bases, there was a span of 15 bases. Germline CDR1 and CDR2: MNHEY and SVGAGI. In DNA, the CDR3 is TGTGCCAGCAGTCGGACCCAGTGGGAGGGCTACACCTTC. Amino acid sequence: CASSRTQWEGYTF.

This chain uses TRBV2 with TRBJ1-5, with TRBD1 matching 8 bases. The CDR3 runs 15 residues. CDR1 is SNHLY and CDR2 is FYNNEI in the germline V gene. V lost 6 bases to trimming and J lost 4 bases; unmatched junction nucleotides: 8. For the CDR3, the DNA is TGTGCCAGCAGGGGGGACAGGTCGAAGAATCAGCCCCAGCATTTT. Protein product: CASRGDRSKNQPQHF.